Below are 32 T cell receptor beta chains sequenced from a single sample in a study of blood T cell repertoires in COVID-19. The method was immunoSEQ multiplex PCR; TCRdb's version includes in-frame clones alone and lacks a portion of them. The sample includes 270,000 or so clones, around 84% of them seen just once. Sequenced material: PBMCs or T cells enriched from blood (not recorded which). These receptors all stem from a woman aged 50 to 65 who had been exposed to COVID-19.

This chain connects TRBV11-2 to TRBJ1-1; weak D call: TRBD1 (6 bases). The germline CDR1 and CDR2 sequences are SGHAT and FQNNGV. The V gene lost 0 bases and the J gene lost 1 base, with 12 bases spanning the gap. This CDR3 spans 16 amino acids. In DNA form, the CDR3 reads TGTGCCAGCAGCTTAGATCTGGACAGATCGAACACTGAAGCTTTCTTT. Translated, it gives CASSLDLDRSNTEAFF.

This clone occurred a few times. V usage is TRBV6-5 and J usage is TRBJ1-6, with 8 bases lining up with TRBD1. CDR3 length: 15 amino acids. Germline CDR1 and CDR2: MNHEY and SVGAGI. Trimming took 7 bases from V and 6 from J; bases not matched to a gene: 8. As DNA, the CDR3 is TGTGCCAGCAACCGAGGACAGGGCCGTAATTCACCCCTCCACTTT. Translating gives CASNRGQGRNSPLHF.

This rearrangement joins TRBV2 to TRBJ2-5; TRBD2 might be the D (5 bases). This CDR3 is built from 11 residues. CDR1 SNHLY and CDR2 FYNNEI come from the germline V gene. Trimming left V 8 bases short and J 3 bases short, with 7 bases between. CDR3 loop: CASSGEETQYF. In DNA, the CDR3 is TGTGCCAGCTCCGGGGAAGAGACCCAGTACTTC.

This rearrangement joins TRBV19 to TRBJ1-2, with D possibly being TRBD1 (6 bases). Germline V gene sequence: CDR1 LNHDA, CDR2 SQIVND (reference sequence). There are 13 residues in the CDR3. With 4 bases removed from V and 4 bases from J, the gap between germline ends came to 10 bases. The CDR3: CASSTGQLYGYTF. CDR3 nucleotide sequence: TGTGCCAGTAGTACTGGACAGCTCTATGGCTACACCTTC. The full variable domain, with the rest looked up from reference TRBV19 and TRBJ1-2, is DGGITQSPKYLFRKEGQNVTLSCEQNLNHDAMYWYRQDPGQGLRLIYYSQIVNDFQKGDIAEGYSVSREKKESFPLTVTSAQKNPTAFYLCASSTGQLYGYTFGSGTRLTVV.

This chain links TRBV11-2 with TRBJ2-1; D might be TRBD1 (5 bases). The CDR3 consists of 14 residues. CDR1 and CDR2 from the germline V gene are SGHAT and FQNNGV. With 2 bases removed from V and 2 bases from J, the gap between germline ends came to 7 bases. CDR3: CASSLSRAYNEQFF. The CDR3 nucleotides are TGTGCCAGCAGCTTAAGCAGGGCCTACAATGAGCAGTTCTTC.

The chain has TRBV11-2 and TRBJ2-5, with 10 bases that match TRBD2. The germline V gene encodes CDR1 SGHAT and CDR2 FQNNGV. CDR3 length: 15 amino acids. Losses at the gene ends were 5 bases for V and 2 bases for J; bases not matched to a gene: 5. CDR3 loop: CASSTPAGGQETQYF. CDR3 in DNA: TGTGCCAGCAGCACCCCAGCGGGGGGGCAAGAGACCCAGTACTTC.

CDR3 sequence: CASSLAGINTEAFF. The CDR3 bases are TGTGCCAGCAGCTTGGCAGGGATAAACACTGAAGCTTTCTTT. The rearrangement uses TRBV7-9 and TRBJ1-1, with TRBD1 as a possible D gene (5 bases). The length of the CDR3 is 14 residues. Germline CDR1 reads SEHNR; CDR2 reads FQNEAQ (reference sequence). The V end was cut by 3 bases, the J end by 2 bases, with 10 bases between.

This chain uses TRBV11-2 with TRBJ1-3; D is undetermined. Germline loops: CDR1 SGHAT, CDR2 FQNNGV. This CDR3 is built from 17 residues. V was pared by 0 bases and J by 0 bases, with 12 bases between. The CDR3 here is CASSLDPESNSGNTIYF. The CDR3 DNA reads as TGTGCCAGCAGCTTAGATCCGGAGAGCAACTCTGGAAACACCATATATTTT.

The V gene is TRBV27, the J gene TRBJ1-1; D gene unclear. The CDR3 contains 11 residues. CDR1 and CDR2 (germline): MNHEY, SMNVEV (reference sequence). Trimming shortened V by 4 bases and J by 4 bases, and 4 bases separated the two germline ends. The CDR3 DNA follows: TGTGCCAGCAGTTCTCCCACTGAAGCTTTCTTT. It encodes CASSSPTEAFF.

This clone was detected once. V and J are TRBV7-2 and TRBJ1-1; tentative D call: TRBD1 (6 bases). The CDR3 has 15 amino acids. CDR1 and CDR2 from the germline V gene are SGHTA and FQGNSA. Trimming stripped 2 bases from V and 1 base from J, with 11 bases between. The CDR3 DNA follows: TGTGCCAGCAGCTTATACTCAGGGGCGAACACTGAAGCTTTCTTT. Amino acids: CASSLYSGANTEAFF.

This rearrangement joins TRBV2 to TRBJ1-5; D remains ambiguous. The ends were cut back, 2 bases at V and 7 bases at J, with 9 bases in the middle. The V gene's germline CDR1 is SNHLY and CDR2 FYNNEI. This CDR3 region has 13 residues. The CDR3 DNA follows: TGTGCCAGCAGTGAAAAGGAGGTACAGCCCCAGCATTTT. It codes for CASSEKEVQPQHF.

V usage is TRBV23-1 and J usage is TRBJ1-2; D is possibly TRBD1 (5 bases). TRBV23-1 is sorted into the ORF group, with uncertain function. Between the trimmed V and J ends, which lost 0 bases and 6 bases, there was a span of 20 bases. The length of the CDR3 is 17 residues. The CDR3 protein is CASSQSNPGLPFDGYTF. CDR3 sequence (DNA): TGCGCCAGCAGTCAATCTAATCCGGGACTTCCCTTTGATGGCTACACCTTC.

This clone appeared once. V gene TRBV7-2 combines with J gene TRBJ2-5; TRBD2 aligns across 11 bases. With 1 base clipped from V and 4 bases from J, the junction kept 8 bases outside the gene matches. The CDR3 runs 17 residues. CDR1 and CDR2 (germline): SGHTA, FQGNSA. The CDR3 bases are TGTGCCAGCAGCTTAGGTAGCGGGGGGGGAAAGGGAGAGACCCAGTACTTC. Its translation is CASSLGSGGGKGETQYF.

This clone has only one observation. The CDR3 DNA sequence: TGTGCCAGCAGCTTGGAGCGTGGAGGGAACATTCAGTACTTC. Protein: CASSLERGGNIQYF. This chain uses TRBV11-2 with TRBJ2-4; weak D call: TRBD2 (6 bases). CDR1 and CDR2 from the germline V gene are SGHAT and FQNNGV. V lost 3 bases, J lost 7 bases, and 13 bases lay in between. The CDR3 is 14 residues long.

For this clone: The sample has other DNA sequences that encode this CDR3 too. The V and J genes are TRBV18 and TRBJ1-4; 9 nucleotides agree with TRBD1. The germline CDR1 and CDR2 sequences are KGHSH and LQKENI. Trimming at V came to 6 bases and at J to 8 bases, leaving 7 bases not matched to a gene. This CDR3 contains 14 residues. The CDR3 protein is CASSLDRGDEKLFF. The CDR3 nucleotides read TGTGCCAGCTCTCTCGACAGGGGGGACGAAAAACTGTTTTTT.

V usage is TRBV5-5 and J usage is TRBJ1-2; D not resolved. Trimming removed 3 bases from V and 0 bases from J, with 15 bases in between. Germline V lookup: CDR1 SGHKS, CDR2 YYEKEE (reference sequence). The CDR3 sequence is 16 residues long. In DNA form, the CDR3 reads TGTGCCAGCAGCTCGGTCAGCACTGGAGCTAACTATGGCTACACCTTC. This encodes CASSSVSTGANYGYTF.

This chain connects TRBV5-5 to TRBJ1-6; D unclear. The CDR3 spans 12 residues. The germline gives CDR1 SGHKS, CDR2 YYEKEE (reference sequence). V lost 1 base and J 7 bases, leaving 3 bases between the germline ends. CDR3 in amino acids: CASSLPNSPLHF. As DNA, the CDR3 is TGTGCCAGCAGCTTGCCAAATTCACCCCTCCACTTT.

This clone has only one observation. This chain links TRBV27 with TRBJ1-2; D ambiguous. V dropped 8 bases and J dropped 4 bases, with 20 bases sitting between them. Germline CDR1 MNHEY, CDR2 SMNVEV (reference sequence). The CDR3 loop spans 15 amino acids. CDR3 region: CASSYTPPGSYGYTF. CDR3 nucleotide sequence: TGTGCCAGCTCTTATACCCCTCCGGGAAGCTATGGCTACACCTTC.

This clone turned up a few times. The chain uses TRBV4-1 and TRBJ2-3; 8 nucleotides match TRBD1. The CDR3 is 17 residues long. CDR1 MGHRA and CDR2 YSYEKL come from the germline V gene. Germline trimming cut 0 bases from V and 0 bases from J; bases unmatched to any gene: 5. The CDR3 region has the DNA TGCGCCAGCAGCCAAGATCGACAGGGGAGTAGCACAGATACGCAGTATTTT. Amino acids: CASSQDRQGSSTDTQYF.

This rearrangement joins TRBV7-9 to TRBJ1-3; D call uncertain. This CDR3 contains 15 residues. CDR1 is SEHNR, CDR2 FQNEAQ, per germline (reference sequence). Trimming removed 5 bases from V and 0 bases from J, with 11 bases in between. The CDR3 DNA is TGTGCCAGCAGCCCCTCGGGAGGCTCTGGAAACACCATATATTTT. Translation: CASSPSGGSGNTIYF. The full variable domain, its missing parts supplied by reference TRBV7-9 and TRBJ1-3, is DTGVSQNPRHKITKRGQNVTFRCDPISEHNRLYWYRQTLGQGPEFLTYFQNEAQLEKSRLLSDRFSAERPKGSFSTLEIQRTEQGDSAMYLCASSPSGGSGNTIYFGEGSWLTVV.

The chain is built from TRBV6-5 and TRBJ1-1, with 7 nucleotides matching TRBD1. V lost 7 bases, J lost 2 bases, and 4 bases stayed unmatched. The germline V gene has CDR1 MNHEY and CDR2 SVGAGI. The CDR3 runs to 13 residues. The CDR3 sequence: CASNEGANTEAFF. The CDR3 DNA follows: TGTGCCAGCAACGAGGGGGCAAACACTGAAGCTTTCTTT.

This chain uses TRBV19 with TRBJ1-2; D not certain. The CDR3 extends over 15 amino acids. With 1 base removed from V and 6 bases from J, the gap between germline ends came to 15 bases. CDR1 and CDR2 (germline): LNHDA, SQIVND (reference sequence). The CDR3 DNA follows: TGTGCCAGTAGTATAGCCCCGACGGACTGGGATGGCTACACCTTC. Amino acids: CASSIAPTDWDGYTF.

The chain employs TRBV19 and TRBJ1-1; D remains unclear. The germline V gene encodes CDR1 LNHDA and CDR2 SQIVND (reference sequence). V was pared by 0 bases and J by 4 bases, with 12 bases between. CDR3 length equals 15 residues. CDR3 loop: CASSIDGSRGTEAFF. DNA for the CDR3: TGTGCCAGTAGTATAGACGGCTCCCGAGGCACTGAAGCTTTCTTT.

The chain uses TRBV5-1 and TRBJ2-1; tentative D call: TRBD2 (5 bases). V was cut by 0 bases and J by 7 bases, with 5 bases left in between. The CDR3 spans 12 residues. Looked up from germline, CDR1 is SGHRS and CDR2 is YFSETQ. CDR3 region: CASSLGGNEQFF. The CDR3 DNA is TGCGCCAGCAGCTTGGGAGGGAATGAGCAGTTCTTC.

The chain couples TRBV5-1 to TRBJ1-1; TRBD1 agrees at 8 bases. This CDR3 region has 15 residues. Trimming at V came to 0 bases and at J to 1 base, leaving 2 bases not matched to a gene. Germline V gene lookup returns CDR1 SGHRS and CDR2 YFSETQ. CDR3 sequence (DNA): TGCGCCAGCAGCTTGGATCAGGGGGCGAACACTGAAGCTTTCTTT. It yields the protein CASSLDQGANTEAFF.

CDR3 in amino acids: CASSERPSTEAFF. The CDR3 DNA sequence: TGCGCCAGCAGTGAGAGGCCTAGTACTGAAGCTTTCTTT. The rearrangement joins TRBV10-1 to TRBJ1-1; no reliable D call. Trimming stripped 2 bases from V and 5 bases from J, with 9 bases between. CDR3 length equals 13 residues. Germline CDR1 and CDR2: WNHNN and SYGVQD (reference sequence).

The V gene is TRBV7-7, the J gene TRBJ1-2; no reliable D call. V lost 5 bases and J lost 7, with 14 bases in between. The CDR3 covers 13 residues. The V gene's germline CDR1 is SSHAT and CDR2 FNYEAQ (reference sequence). The CDR3 region has the DNA TGTGCCAGCAGCAGGATCCTGGGGAGTGGCTACACCTTC. Its protein is CASSRILGSGYTF.

The chain links TRBV2 to TRBJ1-6; D may be TRBD1 (6 bases). The CDR3 extends over 16 amino acids. The germline V gene encodes CDR1 SNHLY and CDR2 FYNNEI. V lost 6 bases to trimming and J lost 5 bases, with 17 bases between them. CDR3 sequence: CASSPMDSSNNSPLHF. CDR3 DNA: TGTGCCAGCAGCCCCATGGACAGTAGTAATAATTCACCCCTCCACTTT.

In DNA, the CDR3 is TGTGCCAGCAGCTCCCACCTAGCGGGGGGGCCCGACACCGGGGAGCTGTTTTTT. This encodes CASSSHLAGGPDTGELFF. The chain employs TRBV7-3 and TRBJ2-2; 12 positions match TRBD2. The CDR3 length is 18 residues. V was clipped by 4 bases and J by 3 bases; unmatched bases: 9. Germline V gives CDR1 SGHTA, CDR2 FQGTGA.

This clone has just one count. The rearrangement uses TRBV21-1 and TRBJ1-1; no DNA check was done on the table's D call, TRBD1. TRBV21-1 is designated a pseudogene. This CDR3 is built from 15 residues. The CDR3 spells CASSKAQGDYTEAFF. CDR3 DNA sequence: TGTGCCAGCAGCAAAGCGCAGGGGGACTACACTGAAGCTTTCTTT.

The chain joins TRBV5-4 to TRBJ1-1, with 8 positions matching TRBD1. V lost 5 bases to trimming and J lost 4 bases; unmatched junction nucleotides: 4. This CDR3 region has 13 residues. The germline CDR1 and CDR2 sequences are SGHNT and YYREEE (reference sequence). Here the CDR3 DNA reads TGTGCCAGCAGTTCGACAGGGGTCACTGAAGCTTTCTTT. As protein: CASSSTGVTEAFF.

The chain carries TRBV18 and TRBJ2-7, with 11 nucleotides matching TRBD2. The germline V gene encodes CDR1 KGHSH and CDR2 LQKENI. The ends lost 0 bases at V and 9 bases at J; junction bases unmatched: 7. This CDR3 has 15 amino acids. The CDR3 sequence is CASSPPGSSGGVQYF. CDR3 nucleotide sequence: TGTGCCAGCTCACCACCCGGGAGTAGCGGGGGGGTGCAGTACTTC. Drawing the rest from reference TRBV18 and TRBJ2-7, the complete variable domain is NAGVMQNPRHLVRRRGQEARLRCSPMKGHSHVYWYRQLPEEGLKFMVYLQKENIIDESGMPKERFSAEFPKEGPSILRIQQVVRGDSAAYFCASSPPGSSGGVQYFGPGTRLTVT.